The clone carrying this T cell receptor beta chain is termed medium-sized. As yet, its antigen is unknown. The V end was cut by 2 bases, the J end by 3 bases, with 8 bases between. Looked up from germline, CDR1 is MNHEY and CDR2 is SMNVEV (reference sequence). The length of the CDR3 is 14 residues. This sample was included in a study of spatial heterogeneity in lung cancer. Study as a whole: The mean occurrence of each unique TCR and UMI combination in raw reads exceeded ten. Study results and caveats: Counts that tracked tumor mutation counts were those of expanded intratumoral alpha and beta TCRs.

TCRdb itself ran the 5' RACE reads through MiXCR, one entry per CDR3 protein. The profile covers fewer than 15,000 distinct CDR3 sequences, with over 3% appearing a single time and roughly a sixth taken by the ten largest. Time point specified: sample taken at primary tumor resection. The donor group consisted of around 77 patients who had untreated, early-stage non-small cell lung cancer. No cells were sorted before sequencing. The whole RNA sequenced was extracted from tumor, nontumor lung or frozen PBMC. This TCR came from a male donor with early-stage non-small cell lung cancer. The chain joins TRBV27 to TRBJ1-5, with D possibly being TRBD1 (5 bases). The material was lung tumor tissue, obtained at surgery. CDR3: CASSLAGNNQPQHF. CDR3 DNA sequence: TGTGCCAGCAGTTTAGCAGGGAACAATCAGCCCCAGCATTTT.